This TCR beta chain was captured in a study of CD8+ T cells in alopecia areata. The wider study: Treated individuals took tofacitinib by mouth, 5 to 10 mg twice daily.

Collection of lesional scalp punch biopsies and peripheral blood was performed in alopecia areata patients. Study results and limitations: Scalp repertoires also include resident alphabeta T cells from normal skin. Clonality in lesional scalp, especially alopecia totalis/universalis, exceeded that of normal scalp.

The V and J ends lost 5 bases and 0 bases respectively, with 8 bases between them. CDR3 length: 14 residues. CDR1 is KGHSH, CDR2 LQKENI, per germline. Extraction of RNA preceded its reverse transcription into cDNA, which served as the sequencing template. Sequenced by immunoSEQ multiplex PCR; TCRdb stores in-frame clones only, minus some. The repertoire holds 150,000 to 200,000 clones, with around three fifths as singletons. This clone was picked up a small number of times. Its target is not known. The TCR originated in a human donor with alopecia areata. The sample consisted of CD4+ T cells sorted from blood, taken at week 0. V usage is TRBV18 and J usage is TRBJ1-3; D is unresolved. For the CDR3, the DNA is TGTGCCAGCTCAGGACGGAACTCTGGAAACACCATATATTTT. Amino acids: CASSGRNSGNTIYF. Combining the CDR3 with reference TRBV18 and TRBJ1-3 gives the whole variable domain NAGVMQNPRHLVRRRGQEARLRCSPMKGHSHVYWYRQLPEEGLKFMVYLQKENIIDESGMPKERFSAEFPKEGPSILRIQQVVRGDSAAYFCASSGRNSGNTIYFGEGSWLTVV.